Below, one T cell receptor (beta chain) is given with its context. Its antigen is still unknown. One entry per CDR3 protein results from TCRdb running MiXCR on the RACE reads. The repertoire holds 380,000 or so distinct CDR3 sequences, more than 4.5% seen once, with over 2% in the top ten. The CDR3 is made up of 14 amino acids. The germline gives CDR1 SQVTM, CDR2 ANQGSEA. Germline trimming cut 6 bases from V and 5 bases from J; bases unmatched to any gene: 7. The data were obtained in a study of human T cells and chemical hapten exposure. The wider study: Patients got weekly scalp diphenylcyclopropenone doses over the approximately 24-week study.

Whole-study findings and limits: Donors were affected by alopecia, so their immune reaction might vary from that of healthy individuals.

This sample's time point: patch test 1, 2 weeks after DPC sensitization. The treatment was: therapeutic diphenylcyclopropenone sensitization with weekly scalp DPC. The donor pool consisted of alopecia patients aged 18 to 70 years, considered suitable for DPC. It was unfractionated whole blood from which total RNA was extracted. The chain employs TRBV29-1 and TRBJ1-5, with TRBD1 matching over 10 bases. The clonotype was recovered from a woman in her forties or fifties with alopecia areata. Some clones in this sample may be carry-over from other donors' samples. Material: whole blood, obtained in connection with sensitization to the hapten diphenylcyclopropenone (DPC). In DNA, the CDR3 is TGCAGCGTCCAGGGACAGGGGAATGATCAGCCCCAGCATTTT. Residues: CSVQGQGNDQPQHF.